This entry lists 3 T cell receptor beta chains sequenced from one sample in a study of T cell responses to AZD1222 COVID-19 vaccine. TCRdb's table, derived via immunoSEQ multiplex PCR, lists solely in-frame clones and lacks some. The table has about 160,000 clones, 92% seen once; the top ten hold roughly 4.5%. Specimen: peripheral blood, collected on day 0 of MenACWY control vaccination. Receptors originate from an adult in good health.

The chain joins TRBV6-2 or TRBV6-3 to TRBJ1-5, with no clear D. V was clipped by 8 bases and J by 1 base, with 6 bases between them. The CDR3 has 12 residues. Germline V gives CDR1 MNHEY, CDR2 SVGEGT. The CDR3 region is CASGPSNQPQHF. The CDR3 coding sequence is TGTGCCAGCGGCCCGAGCAATCAGCCCCAGCATTTT.

The gene calls are TRBV11-2 and TRBJ1-6, with D uncertain. Germline V gene lookup returns CDR1 SGHAT and CDR2 FQNNGV. V was trimmed by 5 bases and J by 8 bases, leaving 16 bases between them. The CDR3 has 15 residues. CDR3 bases: TGTGCCAGCAGCCCCCCCCTGGAAGAGTATTCACCCCTCCACTTT. Amino acid sequence: CASSPPLEEYSPLHF.

This chain connects TRBV6-5 to TRBJ1-6, with D unresolved. Trimming shortened V by 6 bases and J by 0 bases, and 6 bases separated the two germline ends. The V gene's germline CDR1 is MNHEY and CDR2 SVGAGI. The CDR3 consists of 14 residues. CDR3 nucleotides: TGTGCCAGCAGGAGAAGCTCCTATAATTCACCCCTCCACTTT. Amino acids: CASRRSSYNSPLHF.